This TCR beta chain came from a study of T cell responses to AZD1222 COVID-19 vaccine. Germline CDR1 and CDR2: MNHEY and SVGAGI. The CDR3 contains 14 residues. With V trimmed by 8 bases and J by 6 bases, 12 bases remained unmatched. Study results and limitations: Spike-specific TCR breadth and depth both grew after two AZD1222 doses. Clonal diversity was possibly underestimated, and the donors were mostly white British, with more females. CD4 TCRs linked to vaccination spanned spike, dominating at 160-218 and 743-854.

In this sample, this clone turned up a few times. What it binds is not known. Generated by immunoSEQ multiplex PCR, the TCRdb table keeps only in-frame clones and is missing some. Here the sample spans roughly 120,000 clones, approximately 85% being singletons. This sample comprised peripheral blood, obtained on day 0 of AZD1222 vaccination. The clonotype comes from an adult in good health. The J gene is TRBJ2-7, the V gene TRBV6-5; 8 bases map to TRBD2. DNA for the CDR3: TGTGCCAGCCTCCGGGAGGGAGTAAGAAGCGAGCAGTACTTC. Amino acids: CASLREGVRSEQYF.